This is a list of T cell receptor beta chains from one sample in a study of T cell changes during pregnancy in multiple sclerosis. Here immunoSEQ multiplex PCR was the method, and the copy in TCRdb shows in-frame clones only, minus some. The repertoire has approximately 90,000 clones, less than 95% of them found once; the top ten carry 0.85% to 0.95%. Sample: peripheral blood, taken before pregnancy. The source of these receptors is a female donor with multiple sclerosis, enrolled in a pregnancy study. Each CDR3 is given with its conserved first and last residue. D genes are given only for firm matches. Some rows have no size entry. The others give once, few or many, or a class for an expanded clone.

CDR3,DNA,size,J,D,V
CASSPSLVQGATGELFF,TGCGCCAGCAGCCCTTCGTTAGTCCAGGGGGCCACCGGGGAGCTGTTTTTT,-,TRBJ2-2,TRBD1,TRBV5-1
CASKRSELPTYEQYF,TGCGCCAGCAAACGCTCGGAGCTCCCGACCTACGAGCAGTACTTC,-,TRBJ2-7,-,TRBV5-1
CASSLRLAREKETQYF,TGCGCCAGCAGCTTGAGACTAGCCAGAGAGAAAGAGACCCAGTACTTC,-,TRBJ2-5,TRBD2,TRBV5-1
CASSQGSPAADTQYF,TGCGCCAGCAGCCAAGGCTCGCCCGCGGCAGATACGCAGTATTTT,-,TRBJ2-3,-,TRBV4-3
CASSTSSGRVDEQFF,TGTGCCAGCAGCACTAGCAGTGGGCGGGTCGATGAGCAGTTCTTC,once,TRBJ2-1,-,TRBV7-9
CASSLGGAQETQYF,TGCGCCAGCAGCTTAGGAGGAGCACAAGAGACCCAGTACTTC,-,TRBJ2-5,-,TRBV5-1
CASSMVQGYYEQYF,TGTGCCAGCAGTATGGTACAGGGCTACTACGAGCAGTACTTC,-,TRBJ2-7,-,TRBV27
CASSLGLSTDTQYF,TGTGCCAGTAGTCTCGGTCTCAGCACAGATACGCAGTATTTT,-,TRBJ2-3,-,TRBV19
CASSLEQGSNQPQHF,TGTGCCAGCAGCTTGGAACAGGGGAGCAATCAGCCCCAGCATTTT,-,TRBJ1-5,TRBD1,TRBV5-5
CASSPSLGSYNEQFF,TGTGCCAGCTCACCATCCCTAGGCAGCTACAATGAGCAGTTCTTC,-,TRBJ2-1,-,TRBV18
CASSYVRSGTTGELFF,TGTGCCAGCAGTTACGTCCGTAGCGGAACAACCGGGGAGCTGTTTTTT,-,TRBJ2-2,-,TRBV6-6
CSVGHGENTIYF,TGCAGCGTTGGACACGGGGAAAACACCATATATTTT,-,TRBJ1-3,-,TRBV29-1
CASRDRRSSYNEQFF,TGTGCCAGTAGGGATCGGCGGAGCTCCTACAATGAGCAGTTCTTC,-,TRBJ2-1,-,TRBV19
CAWGRDNRLYF,TGTGCCTGGGGGCGGGATAACCGGCTGTACTTC,-,TRBJ2-7,-,TRBV30
CASSDPDRGHRQPQHF,TGTGCCAGCAGTGATCCAGACAGGGGGCATCGTCAGCCCCAGCATTTT,-,TRBJ1-5,TRBD1,TRBV2
CASSWNQGAWTEAFF,TGTGCCAGTAGTTGGAATCAGGGGGCTTGGACTGAAGCTTTCTTT,-,TRBJ1-1,TRBD1,TRBV19
CASSLPEGYEQYF,TGTGCCAGCAGTTTACCGGAGGGCTACGAGCAGTACTTC,-,TRBJ2-7,-,TRBV28
CASSTGLHYEQYF,TGTGCCAGTAGTACGGGACTCCACTACGAGCAGTACTTC,few,TRBJ2-7,-,TRBV6-5
CAAGLRNTEAFF,TGTGCCGCGGGACTGAGGAACACTGAAGCTTTCTTT,-,TRBJ1-1,-,TRBV30
CASSLPTGGLGTEAFF,TGTGCCAGCAGCTTGCCGACAGGGGGCCTTGGGACTGAAGCTTTCTTT,-,TRBJ1-1,TRBD1,TRBV5-4
CASSAGSISYEQYF,TGTGCCAGCAGCGCAGGTTCTATTTCCTACGAGCAGTACTTC,-,TRBJ2-7,-,TRBV9
CASSHMSLAGAPRDEQFF,TGTGCCAGCAGTCACATGTCTCTTGCAGGGGCCCCAAGAGATGAGCAGTTCTTC,-,TRBJ2-1,-,TRBV27
CASSLGIWGQGIGEQYF,TGTGCCAGCAGCTTAGGGATCTGGGGACAGGGGATCGGCGAGCAGTACTTC,-,TRBJ2-7,TRBD1,TRBV7-8
CASRSGSYEQYF,TGTGCCAGCAGATCCGGGTCCTACGAGCAGTACTTC,-,TRBJ2-7,-,TRBV28
CASSSSRAGKEYEQYF,TGTGCCAGCTCATCCTCACGGGCGGGTAAAGAATACGAGCAGTACTTC,-,TRBJ2-7,-,TRBV18
CASSPAQSYNEQFF,TGTGCCAGCTCACCGGCACAGTCCTACAATGAGCAGTTCTTC,few,TRBJ2-1,-,TRBV18
CSANRVTEAFF,TGCAGTGCAAACAGGGTTACTGAAGCTTTCTTT,-,TRBJ1-1,-,TRBV20-1
CAISDQGGAYEQYF,TGTGCCATCAGTGACCAAGGGGGAGCCTACGAGCAGTACTTC,-,TRBJ2-7,-,TRBV10-3
CASSTQGVGLSGANVLTF,TGCGCCAGCAGCACACAGGGTGTGGGTCTCTCTGGGGCCAACGTCCTGACTTTC,-,TRBJ2-6,-,TRBV5-1
CASSPDQRPYHF,TGTGCCAGCAGTCCCGACCAGCGGCCTTACCACTTC,-,TRBJ2-7,-,TRBV2
CASSLRTEETQYF,TGTGCCAGCAGCTTAAGAACCGAGGAGACCCAGTACTTC,-,TRBJ2-5,-,TRBV7-7
CASSPGLETQYF,TGTGCCAGCAGTCCAGGGTTAGAGACCCAGTACTTC,-,TRBJ2-5,-,TRBV28
CSVRGGGRNTEAFF,TGCAGCGTCCGAGGGGGGGGTAGGAACACTGAAGCTTTCTTT,-,TRBJ1-1,-,TRBV29-1
CASSLRENEQFF,TGTGCCAGCAGCTTAAGGGAGAATGAGCAGTTCTTC,-,TRBJ2-1,-,TRBV7-9
CASSSNRDSAPLHF,TGTGCCAGCAGCTCCAATAGGGACAGCGCACCCCTCCACTTT,-,TRBJ1-6,TRBD1,TRBV11-2
CASSPRRTGIHEQYF,TGCGCCAGCAGCCCCAGGCGGACAGGGATCCACGAGCAGTACTTC,-,TRBJ2-7,TRBD1,TRBV4-1
CASSIIPGLAGGDTQYF,TGTGCCAGCAGTATTATTCCGGGACTAGCGGGAGGAGATACGCAGTATTTT,once,TRBJ2-3,TRBD2,TRBV28
CASSDSPGGGQPQHF,TGTGCCAGCAGTGACTCCCCAGGGGGCGGTCAGCCCCAGCATTTT,-,TRBJ1-5,TRBD1,TRBV6-4
CASSLNPGSVTDTQYF,TGCGCCAGCAGCTTGAACCCCGGGTCGGTTACAGATACGCAGTATTTT,-,TRBJ2-3,-,TRBV5-1
CASSRQFGVNEQFF,TGTGCCAGCAGTCGACAGTTTGGAGTGAATGAGCAGTTCTTC,-,TRBJ2-1,-,TRBV5-4
CASSTDRVLPQHF,TGTGCCAGTAGTACGGACAGGGTTTTGCCCCAGCATTTT,-,TRBJ1-5,TRBD1,TRBV19
CASLEDRGDNEQFF,TGTGCCAGCTTAGAGGACAGGGGAGACAATGAGCAGTTCTTC,-,TRBJ2-1,TRBD1,TRBV25-1
CASSGWGNQPQHF,TGTGCCAGCAGCGGGTGGGGCAATCAGCCCCAGCATTTT,-,TRBJ1-5,-,TRBV6-6
CASSLGTTSNQPQHF,TGCGCCAGCAGTCTAGGGACAACCAGCAATCAGCCCCAGCATTTT,once,TRBJ1-5,-,TRBV5-1
CATSSGGTGREKLFF,TGTGCCACCAGCAGCGGTGGCACAGGACGGGAAAAACTGTTTTTT,-,TRBJ1-4,-,TRBV15
CASTKTVNTEAFF,TGTGCCAGTACGAAAACGGTGAACACTGAAGCTTTCTTT,-,TRBJ1-1,-,TRBV2
CASSVGGASGNTIYF,TGTGCCAGCAGCGTGGGGGGGGCGTCTGGAAACACCATATATTTT,-,TRBJ1-3,-,TRBV9
CASSLTGDTEAFF,TGTGCCAGCAGCCTTACAGGGGACACTGAAGCTTTCTTT,-,TRBJ1-1,TRBD1,TRBV7-9
CASSYSQVNQPQHF,TGTGCCAGCAGTTACAGCCAGGTTAATCAGCCCCAGCATTTT,-,TRBJ1-5,-,TRBV6-6
CASSIETLSNQPQHF,TGTGCCAGTAGTATAGAGACACTCAGCAATCAGCCCCAGCATTTT,-,TRBJ1-5,-,TRBV19
CASSPRQTSTYEQYF,TGTGCCAGCAGTCCTCGACAGACAAGCACGTACGAGCAGTACTTC,-,TRBJ2-7,-,TRBV27
CASSQRLAGDRYEQFF,TGTGCCAGCAGCCAGCGACTAGCGGGAGACCGCTATGAGCAGTTCTTC,-,TRBJ2-1,TRBD2,TRBV5-4
CASSWDRASYEQYF,TGTGCCAGTAGCTGGGACAGGGCCAGCTACGAGCAGTACTTC,-,TRBJ2-7,TRBD1,TRBV19